This entry is about one T cell receptor (beta chain). Its antigen is not known. The repertoire was sequenced with immunoSEQ multiplex PCR; TCRdb's copy has only in-frame clones and lacks some. In the table there are fewer than 110,000 clones, over 85% of which are singletons. The data derive from a study of graft-versus-host responses after intestinal transplantation. Turning to the study itself: The transplants performed in recipients were multivisceral, liver-intestinal, or isolated intestinal.

The CDR3 loop spans 14 amino acids. Germline V lookup: CDR1 GTSNPN, CDR2 SVGIG (reference sequence). V lost 3 bases and J 3 bases, leaving 13 bases between the germline ends. The V gene is TRBV30, the J gene TRBJ2-3; perhaps TRBD1 as D (6 bases). This TCR was sampled from a human donor who received an intestinal transplant. The source was unstimulated CD8+ T cells sorted from spleen or lymph node cells, collected before intestinal transplant. The CDR3 region is CAWSLTGRTDTQYF. The CDR3 bases are TGTGCCTGGAGCCTCACAGGGCGAACAGATACGCAGTATTTT. The variable domain in full, with the rest retrieved from reference TRBV30 and TRBJ2-3, is SQTIHQWPATLVQPVGSPLSLECTVEGTSNPNLYWYRQAAGRGLQLLFYSVGIGQISSEVPQNLSASRPQDRQFILSSKKLLLSDSGFYLCAWSLTGRTDTQYFGPGTRLTVL.